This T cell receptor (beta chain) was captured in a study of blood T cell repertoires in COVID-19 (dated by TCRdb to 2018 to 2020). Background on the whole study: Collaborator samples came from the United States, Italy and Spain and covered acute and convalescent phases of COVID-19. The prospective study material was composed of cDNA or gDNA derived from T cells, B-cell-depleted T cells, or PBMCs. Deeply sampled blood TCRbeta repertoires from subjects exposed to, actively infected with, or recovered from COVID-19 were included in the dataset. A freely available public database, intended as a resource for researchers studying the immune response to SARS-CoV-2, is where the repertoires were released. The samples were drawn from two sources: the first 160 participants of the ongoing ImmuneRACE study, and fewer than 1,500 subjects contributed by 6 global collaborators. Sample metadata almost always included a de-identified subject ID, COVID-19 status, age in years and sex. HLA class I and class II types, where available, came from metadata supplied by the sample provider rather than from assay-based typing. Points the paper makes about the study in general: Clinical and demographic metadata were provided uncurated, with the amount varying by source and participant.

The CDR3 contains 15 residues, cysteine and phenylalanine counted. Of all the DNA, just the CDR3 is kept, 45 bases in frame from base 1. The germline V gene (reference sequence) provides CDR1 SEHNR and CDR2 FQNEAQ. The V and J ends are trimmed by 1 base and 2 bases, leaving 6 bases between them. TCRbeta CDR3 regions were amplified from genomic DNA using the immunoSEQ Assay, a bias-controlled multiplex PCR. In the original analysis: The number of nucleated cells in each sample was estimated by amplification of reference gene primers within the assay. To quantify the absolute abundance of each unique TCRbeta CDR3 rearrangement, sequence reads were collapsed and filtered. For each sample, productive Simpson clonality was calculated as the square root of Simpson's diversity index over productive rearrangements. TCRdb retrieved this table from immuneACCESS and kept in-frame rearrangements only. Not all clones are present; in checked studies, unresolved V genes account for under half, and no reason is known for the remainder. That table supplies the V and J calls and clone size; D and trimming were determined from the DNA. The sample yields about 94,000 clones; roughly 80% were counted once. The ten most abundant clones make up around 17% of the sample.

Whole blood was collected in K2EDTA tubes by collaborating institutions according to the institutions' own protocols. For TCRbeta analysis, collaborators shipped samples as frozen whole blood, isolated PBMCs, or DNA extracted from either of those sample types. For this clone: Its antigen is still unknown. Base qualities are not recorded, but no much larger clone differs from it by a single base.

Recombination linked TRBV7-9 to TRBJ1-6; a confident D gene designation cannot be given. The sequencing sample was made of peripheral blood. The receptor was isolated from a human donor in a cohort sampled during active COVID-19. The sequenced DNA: TGTGCCAGCAGCTTAGATCCCGCCTATAATTCACCCCTCCACTTT. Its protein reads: CASSLDPAYNSPLHF. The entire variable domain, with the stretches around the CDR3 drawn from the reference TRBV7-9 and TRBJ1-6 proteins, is DTGVSQNPRHKITKRGQNVTFRCDPISEHNRLYWYRQTLGQGPEFLTYFQNEAQLEKSRLLSDRFSAERPKGSFSTLEIQRTEQGDSAMYLCASSLDPAYNSPLHFGNGTRLTVT.